The rows below give T cell receptor beta chains drawn from one sample of a study of T cells in Graves' hyperthyroidism and ophthalmopathy. In TCRdb, the multiplex PCR reads were re-called with MiXCR into one record per CDR3 protein. The sample gives approximately 590,000 distinct CDR3 sequences, more than 45% of which show up once; roughly 8.2% is in the top ten. The sample was peripheral blood or thyroid tissue (not recorded which). Receptors originate from a woman aged 18-35 years with Graves' hyperthyroidism. Both conserved end residues are part of each CDR3. Fields, in order: clone size, D gene, J gene, V gene, CDR3 protein, CDR3 DNA. The D gene is left open where the match is weak. Some rows mark clone size as missing; the rest say once, few, many or name a class of expanded clone.

once TRBD1 TRBJ1-6 TRBV15 CATSRLTGGISPLHF TGTGCCACCAGCAGGTTGACAGGGGGCATCTCACCCCTCCACTTT
. . TRBJ1-5 TRBV9 CASSVRDFSYEHF TGTGCCAGCAGCGTCCGGGACTTTTCCTACGAGCATTTT
. . TRBJ2-5 TRBV7-3 CASSIQGGEETQYF TGTGCCAGCAGCATTCAGGGGGGTGAAGAGACCCAGTACTTC
. . TRBJ2-2 TRBV9 CASSVAGAPNTGELFF TGTGCCAGCAGCGTAGCGGGGGCACCGAACACCGGGGAGCTGTTTTTT
few . TRBJ2-6 TRBV19 CASSIRPSGANVLTF TGTGCCAGTAGTATCAGACCTTCTGGGGCCAACGTCCTGACTTTC
. . TRBJ1-5 TRBV4-1 CASSQDGDLNQPQHF TGCGCCAGCAGCCAAGATGGGGACCTTAATCAGCCCCAGCATTTT
. . TRBJ2-2 TRBV2 CASSEFASPSNTGELFF TGTGCCAGCAGTGAATTTGCTTCCCCCTCGAACACCGGGGAGCTGTTTTTT
few TRBD2 TRBJ2-7 TRBV20-1 CSASAGATSYEQYF TGCAGTGCTAGTGCGGGAGCGACCTCCTACGAGCAGTACTTC
many . TRBJ1-1 TRBV6-5 CASSYSVNTEAFF TGTGCCAGCAGTTACTCCGTGAACACTGAAGCTTTCTTT
many TRBD1 TRBJ1-6 TRBV14 CASSQFWAGGYSPLHF TGTGCCAGCAGCCAATTCTGGGCAGGGGGTTATTCACCCCTCCACTTT
. TRBD2 TRBJ2-1 TRBV24-1 CATSDPLAGANYEQFF TGTGCCACCAGTGACCCACTAGCGGGAGCCAACTATGAGCAGTTCTTC
. TRBD1 TRBJ1-1 TRBV2 CASSLNRPGQRNTEAFF TGTGCCAGCAGTTTGAACCGACCGGGACAGCGTAACACTGAAGCTTTCTTT
once . TRBJ1-5 TRBV7-9 CASSPFPSGQSQHF TGTGCCAGCAGCCCGTTTCCAAGCGGGCAGTCCCAGCATTTT
. . TRBJ1-4 TRBV15 CATSRLAGDNEKLFF TGTGCCACCAGCAGACTCGCAGGGGATAATGAAAAACTGTTTTTT
many . TRBJ1-5 TRBV2 CASSPPGGLGQPQHF TGTGCCAGCAGTCCCCCGGGGGGGCTTGGTCAGCCCCAGCATTTT
few . TRBJ2-7 TRBV6-5 CASSYLGASDEQYF TGTGCCAGCAGTTACTTAGGGGCGAGTGACGAGCAGTACTTC
few . TRBJ1-1 TRBV20-1 CSAQQDRTEAFF TGCAGTGCCCAACAAGACAGGACTGAAGCTTTCTTT
many TRBD1 TRBJ2-7 TRBV29-1 CSVGDRGHYEQYF TGCAGCGTTGGGGACAGGGGTCACTACGAGCAGTACTTC
. TRBD1 TRBJ1-1 TRBV7-9 CASSYPGQGVSTEAFF TGTGCCAGCAGCTACCCGGGACAGGGGGTTTCCACTGAAGCTTTCTTT
many . TRBJ1-2 TRBV2 CASSEVGYGYTF TGTGCCAGCAGTGAAGTGGGCTATGGCTACACCTTC
few . TRBJ1-5 TRBV2 CASSERRQDYSNQPQHF TGTGCCAGCAGTGAACGGCGACAGGACTATAGCAATCAGCCCCAGCATTTT
few TRBD2 TRBJ2-2 TRBV24-1 CATSLAGVTGELFF TGTGCCACCAGTCTAGCGGGAGTAACTGGGGAGCTGTTTTTT
. . TRBJ1-2 TRBV19 CASSFPREYGYTF TGTGCCAGTAGTTTTCCCAGGGAATATGGCTACACCTTC
. TRBD1 TRBJ2-3 TRBV29-1 CSVRTGRGDTQYF TGCAGCGTTCGGACAGGGCGTGGAGATACGCAGTATTTT
few . TRBJ1-1 TRBV20-1 CSARGEGAGDTEAFF TGCAGTGCTAGAGGGGAGGGCGCAGGGGACACTGAAGCTTTCTTT
few . TRBJ1-5 TRBV24-1 CATSSRPRQDRYSNQPQHF TGTGCCACCAGTAGTCGGCCCCGGCAGGATAGATATAGCAATCAGCCCCAGCATTTT
. TRBD2 TRBJ2-5 TRBV24-1 CASSVGLAGLAQYF TGTGCCAGCAGCGTGGGACTAGCGGGATTGGCCCAGTACTTC
. . TRBJ2-7 TRBV19 CASSATSFEQYF TGTGCCAGTAGTGCAACTAGTTTCGAGCAGTACTTC
. TRBD1 TRBJ1-6 TRBV11-2 CASSSGQGVYSPLHF TGTGCCAGCAGCTCCGGACAGGGGGTTTATTCACCCCTCCACTTT